This T cell receptor beta chain emerged from a study of T cell responses to AZD1222 COVID-19 vaccine. The overall study: Recipients boosted at about 4 weeks or about 12 weeks are pooled.

About this clone itself: Its antigen is as yet unknown.

General study points: A mostly white British donor set with more females was recruited, and clonal diversity was possibly underestimated. Among those given AZD1222, only 6 or 7 were seropositive at baseline. Nearly half of spike-specific TCRs reportedly target unmutated variant regions.

Measured with immunoSEQ multiplex PCR; TCRdb has only the in-frame clones, and not every one. The sample yields approximately 85,000 clones, about 86% seen once. Per the germline V gene, CDR1 is GTSNPN and CDR2 is SVGIG (reference sequence). The CDR3 totals 15 residues. V lost 0 bases and J lost 1; bases outside the gene matches: 4. The origin of this receptor is an adult in good health. V usage is TRBV30 and J usage is TRBJ2-3, with 7 bases fitting TRBD2. Sample: peripheral blood, taken on day 0 of AZD1222 vaccination. This CDR3 is CAWSVWAGGTDTQYF. The CDR3 DNA is TGTGCCTGGAGTGTATGGGCGGGGGGCACAGATACGCAGTATTTT.